The next 7 T cell receptor beta chains were all read from a single sample in a study of cytomegalovirus exposure and HLA in healthy donors. In the PCR, 60 Vbeta and 13 Jbeta primers were used. The method was immunoSEQ multiplex PCR; TCRdb's version includes in-frame clones alone and lacks a portion of them. The profile shows roughly 150,000 clones, 73% of them singletons. The specimen was PBMCs. These receptors came from a woman under 30 in good health and CMV-seronegative.

The rearrangement uses TRBV5-1 and TRBJ2-7; the D gene is possibly TRBD1 (5 bases). The germline gives CDR1 SGHRS, CDR2 YFSETQ. CDR3 length: 14 amino acids. V lost 0 bases, J lost 5 bases, and 12 bases lay in between. CDR3 residues: CASSLGQGRDEQYF. CDR3 in DNA: TGCGCCAGCAGCTTGGGTCAGGGTCGCGACGAGCAGTACTTC.

V usage is TRBV29-1 and J usage is TRBJ2-5; 9 bases fit TRBD2. The CDR3 has 18 residues. V shed 6 bases and J 1 base; nucleotides not matched to a gene: 18. From germline, CDR1 is SQVTM and CDR2 ANQGSEA. The CDR3 DNA sequence: TGCAGCGTCGGGAAAGTAGAAACTAGCGGGCCACTCCAAGAGACCCAGTACTTC. Amino acid sequence: CSVGKVETSGPLQETQYF.

This chain connects TRBV9 to TRBJ2-1, with D tentatively TRBD2 (5 bases). The germline V gene has CDR1 SGDLS and CDR2 YYNGEE. The V and J ends lost 0 bases and 2 bases respectively, with 9 bases between them. The CDR3 sequence is 15 residues long. CDR3 nucleotides: TGTGCCAGCAGCGTAGAAGCGGAGCCCTACAATGAGCAGTTCTTC. The encoded protein is CASSVEAEPYNEQFF.

J is TRBJ1-2 and V is TRBV7-8, with D maybe TRBD1 (6 bases). The V and J ends lost 5 bases and 2 bases respectively, with 12 bases between them. Germline V lookup: CDR1 SGHVS, CDR2 FQNEAQ. The CDR3 runs to 14 residues. Here the CDR3 reads CASSQPTGNYGYTF. The CDR3 region has the DNA TGTGCCAGCAGCCAACCGACAGGAAACTATGGCTACACCTTC.

This sequence joins TRBV19 and TRBJ1-1; TRBD1 might be the D (5 bases). The CDR3 is 13 amino acids. Germline CDR1 and CDR2: LNHDA and SQIVND (reference sequence). V shed 9 bases and J shed 3 bases, with 14 bases lying between them. The CDR3 region has the DNA TGTGCCAGCAAGGAGGGGAGGGACACTGAAGCTTTCTTT. It translates to CASKEGRDTEAFF.

This clone was recorded once. The rearrangement uses TRBV15 and TRBJ2-3; the D is unclear. This CDR3 is 17 amino acids long. V gave up 0 bases and J gave up 2 bases, with 15 bases separating them. Germline assignment: CDR1 LNHNV and CDR2 YYDKDF (reference sequence). The chain's CDR3 is CATSRDLYLKHTDTQYF. CDR3 DNA: TGTGCCACCAGCAGAGATCTCTACCTTAAGCACACAGATACGCAGTATTTT.

J is TRBJ2-3 and V is TRBV29-1; D possibly corresponds to TRBD2 (5 bases). Between the trimmed V and J ends, which lost 3 bases and 4 bases, there was a span of 8 bases. Germline CDR1 and CDR2: SQVTM and ANQGSEA. This CDR3 region has 12 residues. CDR3 nucleotides: TGCAGCGTTGATGTGGGAGCAGATACGCAGTATTTT. Its translation is CSVDVGADTQYF.